Shown below are 9 T cell receptor beta chains from a single sample sequenced in a study of blood T cells in healthy people across ages. With a J-beta primer mix and a sample-barcoded 5' primer, a second PCR ran roughly 7 to 11 cycles. From the 5' RACE reads, TCRdb called clonotypes with MiXCR, one entry per CDR3 protein. Of roughly 700,000 distinct CDR3 sequences listed, roughly 25% are singletons. This sample also appeared in a second study, on T cells of mothers and their children.

Input material: blood. All receptors derive from a boy aged 10-17 years in good health.

V and J are TRBV5-1 and TRBJ2-1; TRBD1 agrees at 7 bases. The CDR3 is 14 amino acids. CDR1 and CDR2 (germline): SGHRS, YFSETQ. The trim removed 2 bases at V and 7 bases at J, leaving 6 bases unmatched. DNA of the CDR3: TGCGCCAGCAGCTTCCGGACAGGACGAAATGAGCAGTTCTTC. This translates into CASSFRTGRNEQFF.

This clonotype was counted between two and nine times. V and J are TRBV6-2 or TRBV6-3 and TRBJ1-2, with D possibly matching TRBD1 (5 bases). V shed 5 bases and J shed 2 bases, with 9 bases lying between them. The germline V gene has CDR1 MNHEY and CDR2 SVGEGT. The CDR3 extends over 13 amino acids. CDR3 sequence: CASSRQPNYGYTF. DNA for the CDR3: TGTGCCAGCAGTCGACAGCCCAACTATGGCTACACCTTC.

The gene calls are TRBV6-2 or TRBV6-3 and TRBJ1-1, with unresolved D. Germline V gives CDR1 MNHEY, CDR2 SVGEGT. V lost 7 bases to trimming and J lost 4 bases, with 7 bases between them. The CDR3 is made up of 11 amino acids. CDR3 bases: TGTGCCAGCATCTCCTCCACTGAAGCTTTCTTT. Protein product: CASISSTEAFF.

V and J are TRBV12-3 or TRBV12-4 and TRBJ1-3, with a weak D call TRBD1 (6 bases). This CDR3 has 14 residues. V lost 8 bases and J 3 bases, leaving 14 bases between the germline ends. In DNA form, the CDR3 reads TGTGCCAGCTTTGTCCGGGGGCTTGGAAACACCATATATTTT. Protein: CASFVRGLGNTIYF.

V and J are TRBV27 and TRBJ2-4, with 7 bases fitting TRBD2. Germline V gene sequence: CDR1 MNHEY, CDR2 SMNVEV (reference sequence). The CDR3 sequence is 12 residues long. V shed 8 bases and J 8 bases; nucleotides not matched to a gene: 6. CDR3 residues: CASGEGSYIQYF. CDR3 nucleotides: TGTGCCAGCGGGGAGGGGTCGTACATTCAGTACTTC.

This chain links TRBV29-1 with TRBJ2-2, with a tentative D call TRBD1 (6 bases). Germline loops: CDR1 SQVTM, CDR2 ANQGSEA. CDR3 length: 15 residues. Trimming cost V 6 bases and J 1 base, with 15 bases left between them. The CDR3: CSVVTRDMNTGELFF. CDR3 coding DNA: TGCAGCGTGGTTACCCGGGACATGAACACCGGGGAGCTGTTTTTT.

This clonotype showed up just once. The V call is TRBV9, the J call TRBJ2-5; 8 nucleotides align to TRBD2. The CDR3 contains 13 residues. CDR1 SGDLS and CDR2 YYNGEE come from the germline V gene. Trimming removed 3 bases from V and 8 bases from J; junction bases left unmatched: 6. The CDR3 here is CASSAGTRDTQYF. CDR3 bases: TGTGCCAGCAGCGCGGGGACTAGAGACACCCAGTACTTC.

This clonotype has only a few counts. The V call is TRBV9, the J call TRBJ2-4; D is ambiguous. Germline V gene data show CDR1 as SGDLS and CDR2 as YYNGEE. CDR3 length: 14 amino acids. Trimming stripped 4 bases from V and 5 bases from J, with 13 bases between. The CDR3 is CASSPSNNQNIQYF. As DNA, the CDR3 is TGTGCCAGCAGCCCAAGCAACAACCAAAACATTCAGTACTTC.

The rearrangement links TRBV6-6 to TRBJ2-2, with 9 bases lining up with TRBD1. V trimming: 0 bases; J trimming: 6 bases; junction bases outside the gene matches: 5. The CDR3 is 16 amino acids. The germline gives CDR1 MNHNY, CDR2 SVGAGI (reference sequence). CDR3 bases: TGTGCCAGCAGTTACTCGGGTAACAGGGGGCCCGGGGAGCTGTTTTTT. This sequence encodes CASSYSGNRGPGELFF.